This T cell receptor (beta chain) was captured in a study of cytomegalovirus exposure and HLA in healthy donors. Study at large: In an early release, HLA-typed donors contributed some 82 million unique TCR sequences. Study-level results: The classifier reportedly diagnosed cytomegalovirus status with high specificity and sensitivity. For presence/absence analyses, sequencing depth was assumed to be roughly uniform across donors. Some TCR beta chains (more than 150 of them) were listed as cytomegalovirus-associated.

This CDR3 has 14 amino acids. The V segment lost 8 bases and the J segment 7 bases; nucleotides outside the gene matches: 8. CDR1 and CDR2 (germline): LNHDA, SQIVND (reference sequence). The PCR was carried out with 60 Vbeta primers and 13 Jbeta primers. Some clones are missing from TCRdb's copy, which holds only in-frame ones; the method was immunoSEQ multiplex PCR. The data contain 140,000 to 150,000 clones, less than 85% of them seen just once; the ten biggest clones take up 2% to 2.5%. Worth noting for this clone: Its antigen is not known.

The chain is built from TRBV19 and TRBJ2-2, with 9 positions matching TRBD1. The material sequenced was PBMCs. The clonotype comes from a woman aged 55-75 years in good health and CMV-seropositive. The CDR3 DNA is TGTGCCAGTCAACCCGGGACAGGGCTCGGGGAGCTGTTTTTT. The encoded protein is CASQPGTGLGELFF.